These 26 T cell receptor beta chains share one sample of origin, sequenced in a study of T-cell reconstitution after alpha-beta-depleted transplantation in children. These receptors' targets are unknown. TCRbeta library construction was performed incorporating unique molecular identifiers. In TCRdb, the PCR reads were re-called with MiXCR into one record per CDR3 protein. The sample yields hundreds of thousands of distinct CDR3 sequences, roughly 7.8% seen once. Overall study findings and caveats: T-cell numbers and diversity, one year after transplant, stemmed largely from T cells that were newly produced.

Sequences were derived from peripheral blood, sampled 360 days after TCRalphabeta/CD19-depleted stem cell transplant. These receptors originate from a female patient between 2 and 15 years old who had a stem cell transplant for Fanconi anemia, so the T cells may come from the graft donor.

This clonotype was seen at least ten times. This CDR3 reads CAISGGGGAPNEQFF. The CDR3 nucleotides are TGTGCCATCAGTGGGGGCGGGGGGGCCCCCAATGAGCAGTTCTTC. The V gene is TRBV10-3, the J gene TRBJ2-1, with TRBD2 matching 9 bases. Per germline, CDR1 ENHRY and CDR2 SYGVKD. V lost 4 bases, J lost 6 bases, and 7 bases stayed unmatched. The length of the CDR3 is 15 residues.

The chain links TRBV12-5 to TRBJ1-1, with D possibly being TRBD1 (5 bases). V lost 2 bases, J lost 4 bases, and 17 bases lay in between. Per the germline V gene, CDR1 is LGHNT and CDR2 is FRNRAP. The CDR3 length is 16 residues. The CDR3 reads CASGLFSGWRGTEAFF. In DNA form, the CDR3 reads TGTGCTAGTGGTTTGTTCTCAGGGTGGCGGGGCACTGAAGCTTTCTTT.

The chain employs TRBV10-3 and TRBJ1-2; TRBD1 might be the D (5 bases). Trimming removed 6 bases from V and 2 bases from J, with 13 bases in between. Germline V CDR1 and CDR2: ENHRY, SYGVKD. The CDR3 covers 14 residues. The CDR3 bases are TGTGCCATCAGGTCTGGGGGTTCAAACTATGGCTACACCTTC. It specifies CAIRSGGSNYGYTF.

A note on this clonotype: One base away lies a much larger clone, so this may be a sequencing read error. The V gene is TRBV5-4, the J gene TRBJ2-3; no reliable D call. The V and J ends lost 0 bases and 4 bases respectively, with 9 bases between them. The CDR3 extends over 14 amino acids. Per germline, CDR1 SGHNT and CDR2 YYREEE (reference sequence). The CDR3 spells CASSLGHVADTQYF. The CDR3 DNA reads as TGTGCCAGCAGCTTGGGGCACGTCGCAGATACGCAGTATTTT.

This clonotype was observed at least ten times. CDR3 DNA: TGTGCCATCAGTGACGACAGGGGGCCAGATACGCAGTATTTT. It translates to CAISDDRGPDTQYF. The rearrangement links TRBV10-3 to TRBJ2-3, with 10 bases that match TRBD1. This CDR3 comprises 14 residues. Germline loops: CDR1 ENHRY, CDR2 SYGVKD. The junction had 1 base not matched to a gene; V was cut back by 3 bases and J by 4 bases.

Many counts were recorded for this clonotype. The chain links TRBV9 to TRBJ2-5; 11 bases agree with TRBD1. J lost 2 bases, V lost 0 bases, and 12 bases had no gene match. CDR3 length: 19 amino acids. Germline values: CDR1 SGDLS, CDR2 YYNGEE. Here the CDR3 DNA reads TGTGCCAGCAGCGTAGGAGTCTGGCGGACAGGGGGCACACAAGAGACCCAGTACTTC. Protein: CASSVGVWRTGGTQETQYF.

This clonotype came up many times. This chain links TRBV7-6 with TRBJ2-5; D unclear. The germline V and J ends were trimmed by 1 base and 5 bases, with 14 bases remaining between them. The CDR3 loop spans 15 amino acids. The germline V gene has CDR1 SGHVS and CDR2 FNYEAQ. The CDR3 DNA sequence: TGTGCCAGCAGCTTAGTGTTTGGGCCGAGGGAGACCCAGTACTTC. Protein: CASSLVFGPRETQYF.

This clonotype has at least ten counts. The CDR3 region has the DNA TGCGCCAGCAGCTTGGGAGCCCTTTCGAATGGTGAAGCCAAAAACATTCAGTACTTC. Protein product: CASSLGALSNGEAKNIQYF. The V gene is TRBV5-1, the J gene TRBJ2-4, with D unresolved. This CDR3 has 19 residues. Germline lookup yields CDR1 SGHRS and CDR2 YFSETQ. The V end was cut by 0 bases, the J end by 0 bases, with 19 bases between.

This sequence joins TRBV28 and TRBJ2-3; a weak D match, TRBD2 (5 bases). Germline values: CDR1 MDHEN, CDR2 SYDVKM. The CDR3 extends over 14 amino acids. With 3 bases removed from V and 5 bases from J, the gap between germline ends came to 12 bases. DNA of the CDR3: TGTGCCAGCAGTTTGCCCACCGAGGGAGATACGCAGTATTTT. The encoded protein is CASSLPTEGDTQYF.

This clonotype was seen only a few times. This sequence joins TRBV10-3 and TRBJ2-5, with D unresolved. The CDR3 loop spans 14 amino acids. The germline gives CDR1 ENHRY, CDR2 SYGVKD. Trimming left V 0 bases short and J 5 bases short, with 10 bases between. DNA for the CDR3: TGTGCCATCAGTGAGTCAGGGCTGGGGGAGACCCAGTACTTC. As protein: CAISESGLGETQYF.

The rearrangement joins TRBV7-8 to TRBJ2-7; D is perhaps TRBD2 (5 bases). Germline CDR1 is SGHVS and CDR2 is FQNEAQ. This CDR3 is 14 amino acids long. Deletions cut 3 bases from V and 7 bases from J, with 16 bases between. The CDR3 DNA is TGTGCCAGCAGCTTTACGGTAGAACCGGGGGAGCAGTACGTC. Translating gives CASSFTVEPGEQYV.

This clonotype was detected ten times or more. The rearrangement uses TRBV5-1 and TRBJ2-5, with unresolved D. Trimming shortened V by 0 bases and J by 5 bases, and 5 bases separated the two germline ends. CDR3 length: 12 residues. Germline CDR1 SGHRS, CDR2 YFSETQ. Here the CDR3 DNA reads TGCGCCAGCAGCTTGGATTTGGAGACCCAGTACTTC. It yields the protein CASSLDLETQYF.

This clonotype was observed a few times. The genes are TRBV7-4 and TRBJ2-4; 9 bases fit TRBD1. Unmatched junction bases numbered 1, after V lost 3 bases and J lost 4 bases. The CDR3 loop spans 14 amino acids. CDR1 SGHVT and CDR2 SQSDAQ come from the germline V gene. This CDR3 is CASSFGQGKNIQYF. CDR3 nucleotides: TGTGCCAGCAGCTTTGGACAGGGGAAAAACATTCAGTACTTC. Drawing the rest from reference TRBV7-4 and TRBJ2-4, the complete variable domain is GAGVSQSPRYKVAKRGRDVALRCDSISGHVTLYWYRQTLGQGSEVLTYSQSDAQRDKSGRPSGRFSAERPERSVSTLKIQRTEQGDSAVYLCASSFGQGKNIQYFGAGTRLSVL.

This clonotype occurred many times. CDR3 residues: CSAYKTVTRTYEQYF. The CDR3 bases are TGCAGTGCCTATAAAACCGTGACACGTACCTACGAGCAGTACTTC. The chain combines TRBV20-1 with TRBJ2-7; D ambiguous. CDR3 length: 15 amino acids. The germline gives CDR1 DFQATT, CDR2 SNEGSKA (reference sequence). Trimming cost V 6 bases and J 2 bases, with 20 bases left between them.

This clonotype was observed at least ten times. The gene calls are TRBV20-1 and TRBJ2-1, with 8 bases aligning to TRBD1. The germline CDR1 and CDR2 sequences are DFQATT and SNEGSKA (reference sequence). The CDR3 contains 12 residues. V shed 6 bases and J 10 bases; nucleotides not matched to a gene: 8. The CDR3: CSARTGPWEQFF. The CDR3 DNA reads TGCAGTGCAAGGACAGGGCCCTGGGAGCAGTTCTTC.

This clonotype was detected many times. V is TRBV20-1 and J is TRBJ1-5; D is unresolved. Deletions cut 3 bases from V and 3 bases from J, with 18 bases between. The CDR3 is 16 residues long. CDR1 is DFQATT and CDR2 is SNEGSKA in the germline V gene (reference sequence). The CDR3, as DNA: TGCAGTGCTAGGGTGAAACGAAGAGAAACCAATCAGCCCCAGCATTTT. Amino acids: CSARVKRRETNQPQHF.

This clonotype was counted only a few times. The chain uses TRBV2 and TRBJ1-6; no firm D call. V gave up 1 base and J gave up 10 bases, with 14 bases separating them. CDR3 size: 15 residues. CDR1 SNHLY and CDR2 FYNNEI come from the germline V gene. CDR3 nucleotide sequence: TGTGCCAGCAGTGAAGGGGGTTCCGCGTACTCACCCCTCCACTTT. It translates to CASSEGGSAYSPLHF.

Only a few counts were recorded for this clonotype. The chain employs TRBV30 and TRBJ1-1, with TRBD1 as a possible D gene (6 bases). CDR3 length: 13 amino acids. CDR1 is GTSNPN, CDR2 SVGIG, per germline (reference sequence). V dropped 0 bases and J dropped 5 bases, with 10 bases sitting between them. The CDR3: CAWSVAGQTEAFF. In DNA, the CDR3 is TGTGCCTGGAGTGTAGCAGGACAGACTGAAGCTTTCTTT. Full variable domain (outside the CDR3, taken from reference TRBV30 and TRBJ1-1): SQTIHQWPATLVQPVGSPLSLECTVEGTSNPNLYWYRQAAGRGLQLLFYSVGIGQISSEVPQNLSASRPQDRQFILSSKKLLLSDSGFYLCAWSVAGQTEAFFGQGTRLTVV.

This clonotype showed up many times. This chain connects TRBV29-1 to TRBJ2-5; 8 nucleotides match TRBD1. CDR3 length: 13 amino acids. Germline CDR1 SQVTM, CDR2 ANQGSEA. V was clipped by 6 bases and J by 5 bases; unmatched bases: 8. The CDR3 sequence is CSVNRGAWETQYF. The CDR3 DNA follows: TGCAGCGTAAACAGGGGGGCATGGGAGACCCAGTACTTC.

This clonotype appeared a few times. The rearrangement joins TRBV10-3 to TRBJ2-4; TRBD1 matches 8 bases. CDR1 and CDR2 (germline): ENHRY, SYGVKD. The trim removed 4 bases at V and 6 bases at J, leaving 2 bases unmatched. The CDR3 has 13 residues. As DNA, the CDR3 is TGTGCCATCAGTGGGACAGGGCTAAACATTCAGTACTTC. It codes for CAISGTGLNIQYF.

This clonotype was observed at least ten times. The chain combines TRBV7-3 with TRBJ2-3, with D hard to call. The CDR3 has 15 amino acids. In germline, CDR1 is SGHTA, CDR2 FQGTGA. The V and J ends lost 2 bases and 2 bases respectively, with 11 bases between them. The CDR3 loop is CASSLGFPFTDTQYF. The CDR3 bases are TGTGCCAGCAGCTTAGGGTTTCCCTTCACAGATACGCAGTATTTT.

The sample holds a few counts of this clonotype. V usage is TRBV6-1 and J usage is TRBJ2-2, with a tentative D call TRBD2 (6 bases). This CDR3 contains 16 residues. Per germline, CDR1 MNHNS and CDR2 SASEGT. V lost 6 bases, J lost 6 bases, and 20 bases lay in between. The CDR3 nucleotides are TGTGCCAGCAGCGCCCCTCTGGGACTTAACTCCGGGGAGCTGTTTTTT. It yields the protein CASSAPLGLNSGELFF.

The chain is built from TRBV6-4 and TRBJ2-1; tentative D call: TRBD1 (6 bases). This CDR3 has 19 residues. The V end lost 4 bases, the J end lost 2 bases, and 24 bases lay between the germline ends. Germline assignment: CDR1 MRHNA and CDR2 SNTAGT. The CDR3 is CASSAYIQTGLVTYNEQFF. DNA of the CDR3: TGTGCCAGCAGTGCCTACATACAGACAGGCTTGGTGACCTACAATGAGCAGTTCTTC.

The V and J genes are TRBV4-1 and TRBJ2-1, with a weak D call TRBD1 (6 bases). The CDR3 consists of 13 residues. Germline CDR1 MGHRA, CDR2 YSYEKL. V was clipped by 3 bases and J by 8 bases, with 11 bases between them. The DNA of the CDR3 is TGCGCCAGCAGCCATTTCAGGGGAGATGAGCAGTTCTTC. It codes for CASSHFRGDEQFF.

This clonotype came up a few times. The junction shows a germline mismatch at one end, possibly a read error. The chain employs TRBV7-2 and TRBJ1-3, with 9 bases that match TRBD1. Germline lookup yields CDR1 SGHTA and CDR2 FQGNSA. This CDR3 contains 16 residues. In nucleotides, the CDR3 is TGTGCCAGCAGCTACCGACAGGGGGGCTCTGGAAACACCACATATTTT. As protein: CASSYRQGGSGNTTYF.

This clonotype was counted at least ten times. The chain carries TRBV20-1 and TRBJ2-1; perhaps TRBD2 as D (6 bases). The V end lost 5 bases, the J end lost 2 bases, and 16 bases lay between the germline ends. CDR1 DFQATT and CDR2 SNEGSKA come from the germline V gene (reference sequence). This CDR3 contains 15 residues. The CDR3 DNA follows: TGCAGTGCTTCGTCGGGGGAACGAACCTACAATGAGCAGTTCTTC. This translates into CSASSGERTYNEQFF.